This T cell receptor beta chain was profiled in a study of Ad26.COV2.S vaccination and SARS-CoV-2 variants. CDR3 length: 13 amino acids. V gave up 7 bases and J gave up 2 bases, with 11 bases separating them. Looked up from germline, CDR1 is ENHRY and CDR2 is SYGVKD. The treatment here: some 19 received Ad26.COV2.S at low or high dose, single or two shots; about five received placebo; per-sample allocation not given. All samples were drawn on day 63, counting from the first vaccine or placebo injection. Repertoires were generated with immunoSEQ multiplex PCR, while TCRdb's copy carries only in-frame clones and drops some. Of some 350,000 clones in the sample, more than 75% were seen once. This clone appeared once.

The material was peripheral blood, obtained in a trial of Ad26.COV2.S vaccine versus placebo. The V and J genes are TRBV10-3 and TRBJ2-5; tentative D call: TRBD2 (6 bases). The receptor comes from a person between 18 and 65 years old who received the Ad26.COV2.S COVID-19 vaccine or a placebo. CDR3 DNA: TGTGCCATCATGAGGGACTTACAAGAGACCCAGTACTTC. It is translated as CAIMRDLQETQYF.